The clone carrying this T cell receptor beta chain appeared once. This sample is part of a study of blood T cell repertoires in COVID-19. Study background: Specimens from acute and convalescent COVID-19 originated in the United States, Italy and Spain.

CDR1 is LGHNA, CDR2 YSLEER, per germline. This CDR3 comprises 15 residues. V lost 0 bases to trimming and J lost 4 bases; unmatched junction nucleotides: 1. Authors' data handling: Reference gene primers were amplified, and this amplification served to estimate nucleated cell counts. The table came from immunoSEQ multiplex PCR; TCRdb's copy has only in-frame clones and leaves some out. That table furnishes V, J and clone size, whereas the DNA furnished D and trimming. The sample shows around 250,000 clones, over 75% of them seen only once. The rearrangement uses TRBV4-3 and TRBJ1-1, with 11 bases matching TRBD1. Specimen: peripheral blood. The receptor comes from a human donor in a cohort sampled during active COVID-19. The CDR3 DNA reads TGCGCCAGCAGCCAAGAAGGGACAGGGGGCACTGAAGCTTTCTTT. It is translated as CASSQEGTGGTEAFF.